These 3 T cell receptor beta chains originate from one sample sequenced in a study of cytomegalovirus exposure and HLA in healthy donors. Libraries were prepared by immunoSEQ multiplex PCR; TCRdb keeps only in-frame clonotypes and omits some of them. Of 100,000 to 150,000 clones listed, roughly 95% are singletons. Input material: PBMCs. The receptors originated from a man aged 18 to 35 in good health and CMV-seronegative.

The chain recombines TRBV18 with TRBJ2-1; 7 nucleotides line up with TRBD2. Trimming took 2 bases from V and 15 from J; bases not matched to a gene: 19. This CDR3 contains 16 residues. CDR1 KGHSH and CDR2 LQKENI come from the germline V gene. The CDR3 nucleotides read TGTGCCAGCTCACCAACCCAGGAACTAGCGTTTAGAGGTCGGTTCTTC. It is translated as CASSPTQELAFRGRFF.

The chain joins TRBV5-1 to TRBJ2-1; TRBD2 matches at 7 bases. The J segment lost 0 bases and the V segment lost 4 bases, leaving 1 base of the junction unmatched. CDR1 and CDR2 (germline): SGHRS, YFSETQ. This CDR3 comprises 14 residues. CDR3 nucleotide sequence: TGCGCCAGCAGCCTAGCGGACTCCTACAATGAGCAGTTCTTC. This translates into CASSLADSYNEQFF.

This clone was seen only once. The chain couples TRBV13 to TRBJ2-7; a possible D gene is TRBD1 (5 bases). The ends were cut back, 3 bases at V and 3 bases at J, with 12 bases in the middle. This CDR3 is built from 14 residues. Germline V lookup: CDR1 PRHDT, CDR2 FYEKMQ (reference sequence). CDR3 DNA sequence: TGTGCCAGCAGCTTTCAACAGGCGTACTACGAGCAGTACTTC. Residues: CASSFQQAYYEQYF.